The rows below give T cell receptor beta chains drawn from one sample of a study of control samples from healthy donors and cancer patients. Sequenced by immunoSEQ multiplex PCR; TCRdb stores in-frame clones only, minus some. This sample has about 170,000 clones, with approximately 91% found just once. Sequencing input: blood. The receptors come from a woman aged 40 to 49 in good health. CDR3s include the opening cysteine and the closing phenylalanine or tryptophan. A D gene is named only where the DNA matches it firmly. The listing skips clone size in some rows; elsewhere it reads once, few, many or a size class.

clone size: -
V gene: TRBV5-1
D gene: -
J gene: TRBJ1-1
CDR3 DNA: TGCGCCAGCAGCATACAGGGCATGAACACTGAAGCTTTCTTT
CDR3 protein: CASSIQGMNTEAFF

clone size: -
V gene: TRBV12-3/TRBV12-4
D gene: -
J gene: TRBJ2-5
CDR3 DNA: TGTGCCAGCAGCTGGGGGGAGACCCAGTACTTC
CDR3 protein: CASSWGETQYF

clone size: few
V gene: TRBV11-1
D gene: -
J gene: TRBJ1-1
CDR3 DNA: TGTGCCAGCAGCCATCTGCGGGAGGGAGTCGTCGGAGCTTTCTTT
CDR3 protein: CASSHLREGVVGAFF

clone size: -
V gene: TRBV2
D gene: TRBD1
J gene: TRBJ2-1
CDR3 DNA: TGTGCCAGCAGTGAAGTTTCAGGGGGCAATGAGCAGTTCTTC
CDR3 protein: CASSEVSGGNEQFF

clone size: -
V gene: TRBV11-2
D gene: -
J gene: TRBJ2-7
CDR3 DNA: TGTGCCAGCAGCTTAGCGGGGGCCCTGGGGGAGCAGTACTTC
CDR3 protein: CASSLAGALGEQYF

clone size: -
V gene: TRBV4-1
D gene: -
J gene: TRBJ1-4
CDR3 DNA: TGCGCCAGCAGCCAAGTGATGGGGGGTGAAAAACTGTTTTTT
CDR3 protein: CASSQVMGGEKLFF

clone size: -
V gene: TRBV6-5
D gene: -
J gene: TRBJ2-4
CDR3 DNA: TGTGCCAGCCGCCCTGAGGTGGGGGGCAAAAACATTCAGTACTTC
CDR3 protein: CASRPEVGGKNIQYF

clone size: -
V gene: TRBV6-5
D gene: TRBD1
J gene: TRBJ2-5
CDR3 DNA: TGTGCCAGCAGGGGACAGAGAGAAGAGACCCAGTACTTC
CDR3 protein: CASRGQREETQYF

clone size: -
V gene: TRBV7-3
D gene: -
J gene: TRBJ1-6
CDR3 DNA: TGTGCCAGCAGCTTGGATAGTTATAATTCACCCCTCCACTTT
CDR3 protein: CASSLDSYNSPLHF

clone size: -
V gene: TRBV29-1
D gene: -
J gene: TRBJ1-2
CDR3 DNA: TGCAGCGTTGAAGATACGACGGGTGGCTACACCTTC
CDR3 protein: CSVEDTTGGYTF

clone size: -
V gene: TRBV29-1
D gene: -
J gene: TRBJ1-2
CDR3 DNA: TGCAGCGTTGAAGCGTCGGCCCGGGGGGTTCATGGCTACACCTTC
CDR3 protein: CSVEASARGVHGYTF